The 2 T cell receptor beta chains below come from one sample, sequenced in a study of a mutant IDH1 vaccine in newly diagnosed glioma. What these receptors recognize is not known. Using immunoSEQ multiplex PCR, the repertoire was profiled, and TCRdb retains in-frame clones only, with some absent. The data hold 38,000 or so clones, with 90% to 95% observed a single time. Documented time point: week 5, during vaccination. Each dose of the vaccine consisted of 300 ug of mutant IDH1 20-mer peptide, with topical imiquimod. This sample comprised PBMCs, obtained from a glioma patient whose treatment included an IDH1 peptide vaccine. These receptors were collected from a middle-aged man with glioma.

This chain joins TRBV5-8 and TRBJ1-5; D is possibly TRBD1 (6 bases). V lost 0 bases to trimming and J lost 5 bases, with 6 bases between them. Germline V gives CDR1 SGHTS, CDR2 YDEGEE. The CDR3 is 13 residues long. CDR3 DNA sequence: TGTGCCAGCAGCTTGGACAGGGATCAGCCCCAGCATTTT. Translation: CASSLDRDQPQHF. Supplemented by reference TRBV5-8 and TRBJ1-5, the full variable domain reads EAGVTQSPTHLIKTRGQQATLRCSPISGHTSVYWYQQALGLGLQFLLWYDEGEERNRGNFPPRFSGRQFPNYSSELNVNALELEDSALYLCASSLDRDQPQHFGDGTRLSIL.

The rearrangement joins TRBV2 to TRBJ2-1; 7 nucleotides line up with TRBD1. The length of the CDR3 is 13 residues. The germline V gene has CDR1 SNHLY and CDR2 FYNNEI. The V gene end was trimmed by 8 bases and the J gene end by 7 bases; junction bases not matched to a gene: 8. The CDR3: CASLDRTSNEQFF. CDR3 DNA sequence: TGTGCCAGCCTGGACAGGACCTCGAATGAGCAGTTCTTC.